The 14 T cell receptor beta chains given below trace back to one sample, sequenced in a study of human T cells and chemical hapten exposure. TCRdb re-called the RACE reads with MiXCR, one entry per CDR3 protein. Among under 200,000 distinct CDR3 sequences, about 14% were seen once, and the ten largest hold about 1.8%. Indicated time point: patch test 1, 2 weeks after DPC sensitization. Treatment in this sample: therapeutic diphenylcyclopropenone sensitization with weekly scalp DPC. Source: whole blood, taken in connection with sensitization to the hapten diphenylcyclopropenone (DPC). The receptors shown here come from a woman aged 25-40 years with alopecia areata. Some clones in this sample may be carry-over from other donors' samples.

V usage is TRBV6-4 and J usage is TRBJ2-2; 7 positions agree with TRBD2. Germline CDR1 reads MRHNA; CDR2 reads SNTAGT. This CDR3 contains 14 residues. V lost 4 bases, J lost 7 bases, and 6 bases stayed unmatched. The CDR3 reads CASSALAERGELFF. The DNA of the CDR3 is TGTGCCAGCAGTGCGCTAGCGGAACGCGGGGAGCTGTTTTTT.

The chain joins TRBV7-2 to TRBJ2-3; unclear D gene. V lost 4 bases, J lost 1 base, and 15 bases lay in between. The CDR3 is 16 residues long. Looked up from germline, CDR1 is SGHTA and CDR2 is FQGNSA. The CDR3 DNA reads TGTGCCAGCAGCTCCGGACCTCCCTTCGGCACAGATACGCAGTATTTT. Translation: CASSSGPPFGTDTQYF.

The sample holds many counts of this clonotype. V is TRBV6-6 and J is TRBJ2-5; D may be TRBD1 (5 bases). V lost 8 bases and J 2 bases, leaving 24 bases between the germline ends. This CDR3 has 17 amino acids. Germline V CDR1 and CDR2: MNHNY, SVGAGI (reference sequence). DNA for the CDR3: TGTGCCAGCCTTCCCTATCCCCCCCAACAGGAGCAAGAGACCCAGTACTTC. Amino acids: CASLPYPPQQEQETQYF.

This clonotype was detected a few times. This rearrangement joins TRBV7-8 to TRBJ2-3; 9 nucleotides align to TRBD1. CDR1 is SGHVS and CDR2 is FQNEAQ in the germline V gene. V lost 5 bases to trimming and J lost 5 bases; unmatched junction nucleotides: 8. The CDR3 contains 15 residues. CDR3 region: CASSPWGQGKDTQYF. The CDR3 bases are TGTGCCAGCAGCCCATGGGGACAGGGAAAAGATACGCAGTATTTT.

This clonotype was detected only a few times. This sequence joins TRBV3-1 and TRBJ1-1, with D possibly TRBD1 on 6 matching bases. This CDR3 comprises 15 residues. Germline CDR1 reads LGHDT; CDR2 reads YNNKEL (reference sequence). The germline V and J ends were trimmed by 0 bases and 6 bases, with 14 bases remaining between them. CDR3 bases: TGTGCCAGCAGCCAAGATGGCTTCACAGGGCCTGAAGCTTTCTTT. This gives the protein CASSQDGFTGPEAFF. Combining the CDR3 with reference TRBV3-1 and TRBJ1-1 gives the whole variable domain DTAVSQTPKYLVTQMGNDKSIKCEQNLGHDTMYWYKQDSKKFLKIMFSYNNKELIINETVPNRFSPKSPDKAHLNLHINSLELGDSAVYFCASSQDGFTGPEAFFGQGTRLTVV.

This sequence joins TRBV30 and TRBJ1-5; D remains unclear. Trimming removed 0 bases from V and 5 bases from J, with 8 bases in between. CDR1 GTSNPN and CDR2 SVGIG come from the germline V gene (reference sequence). The CDR3 has 13 residues. As DNA, the CDR3 is TGTGCCTGGAGTGTTGACGGGGATCAGCCCCAGCATTTT. Protein sequence: CAWSVDGDQPQHF.

This clonotype was picked up many times. This rearrangement joins TRBV29-1 to TRBJ2-4; D is possibly TRBD2 (6 bases). The length of the CDR3 is 14 residues. CDR1 is SQVTM, CDR2 ANQGSEA, per germline. V lost 4 bases and J 9 bases, leaving 19 bases between the germline ends. The chain's CDR3 is CSVVGGINSVIQYF. The CDR3 DNA sequence: TGCAGCGTTGTTGGCGGGATCAACTCGGTCATTCAGTACTTC.

This clonotype came up a few times. V gene TRBV20-1 combines with J gene TRBJ2-3; TRBD2 matches at 7 bases. V was pared by 6 bases and J by 2 bases, with 2 bases of the junction left unmatched. CDR1 is DFQATT and CDR2 is SNEGSKA in the germline V gene (reference sequence). CDR3 length: 12 residues. DNA for the CDR3: TGCAGTGCCGGGACTACCACAGATACGCAGTATTTT. Its protein is CSAGTTTDTQYF.

This clonotype was detected only a few times. The chain carries TRBV7-2 and TRBJ1-6, with D unresolved. V lost 0 bases to trimming and J lost 0 bases, with 9 bases between them. The CDR3 runs to 17 residues. Germline V gene sequence: CDR1 SGHTA, CDR2 FQGNSA. The CDR3 here is CASSLAPQSSYNSPLHF. The CDR3 nucleotides read TGTGCCAGCAGCTTAGCGCCACAGAGCTCCTATAATTCACCCCTCCACTTT. The variable domain in full, with the rest retrieved from reference TRBV7-2 and TRBJ1-6, is GAGVSQSPSNKVTEKGKDVELRCDPISGHTALYWYRQSLGQGLEFLIYFQGNSAPDKSGLPSDRFSAERTGGSVSTLTIQRTQQEDSAVYLCASSLAPQSSYNSPLHFGNGTRLTVT.

The chain uses TRBV6-2 or TRBV6-3 and TRBJ2-6, with TRBD2 identical over 9 bases. CDR1 and CDR2 (germline): MNHEY, SVGEGT. CDR3 length: 18 residues. The V segment lost 3 bases and the J segment 0 bases; nucleotides outside the gene matches: 6. The CDR3 DNA is TGTGCCAGCAGTTATCTGACTAGCGGTAGCTCTGGGGCCAACGTCCTGACTTTC. Translation gives CASSYLTSGSSGANVLTF.

The chain joins TRBV4-2 to TRBJ1-5; D gene unclear. CDR3 size: 13 residues. Between the trimmed V and J ends, which lost 0 bases and 5 bases, there was a span of 5 bases. CDR1 and CDR2 from the germline V gene are LGHNA and YNFKEQ. CDR3 sequence reads: CASSQDSDQPQHF. CDR3 nucleotide sequence: TGTGCCAGCAGCCAAGATTCGGATCAGCCCCAGCATTTT.

V usage is TRBV12-3 or TRBV12-4 and J usage is TRBJ1-3, with D perhaps matching TRBD1 (6 bases). This CDR3 is built from 15 residues. The germline V and J ends were trimmed by 6 bases and 0 bases, with 12 bases remaining between them. CDR3 bases: TGTGCCAGCAGGGCAACAGGGAACTCTGGAAACACCATATATTTT. The encoded protein is CASRATGNSGNTIYF.

This clonotype was seen a few times. This chain connects TRBV28 to TRBJ1-2; TRBD1 agrees at 8 bases. With V trimmed by 6 bases and J by 4 bases, 7 bases remained unmatched. Germline-derived CDR1 and CDR2 are MDHEN and SYDVKM. There are 14 residues in the CDR3. CDR3: CASRTPGQAYGYTF. The CDR3 DNA reads TGTGCCAGCAGAACGCCGGGACAGGCCTATGGCTACACCTTC.

The gene calls are TRBV28 and TRBJ1-5, with D maybe TRBD1 (5 bases). This CDR3 has 14 residues. The V and J ends lost 10 bases and 1 base respectively, with 14 bases between them. The germline gives CDR1 MDHEN, CDR2 SYDVKM. The chain's CDR3 is CAIFSGGSNQPQHF. The CDR3 DNA reads TGTGCCATTTTTTCGGGGGGGAGCAATCAGCCCCAGCATTTT.